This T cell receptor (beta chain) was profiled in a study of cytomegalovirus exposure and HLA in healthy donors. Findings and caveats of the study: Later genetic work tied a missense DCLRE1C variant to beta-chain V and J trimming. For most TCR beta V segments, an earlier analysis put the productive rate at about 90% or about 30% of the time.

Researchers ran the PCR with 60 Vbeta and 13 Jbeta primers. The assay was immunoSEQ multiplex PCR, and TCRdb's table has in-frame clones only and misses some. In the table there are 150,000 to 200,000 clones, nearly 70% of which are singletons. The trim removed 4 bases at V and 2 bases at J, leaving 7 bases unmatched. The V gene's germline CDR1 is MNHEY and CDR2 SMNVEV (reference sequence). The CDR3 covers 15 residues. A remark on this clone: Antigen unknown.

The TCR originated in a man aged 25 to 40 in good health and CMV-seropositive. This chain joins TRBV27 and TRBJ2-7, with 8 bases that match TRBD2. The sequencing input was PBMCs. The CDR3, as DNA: TGTGCCAGCAGTTACAGGCTAGCGGGTGCCTACGAGCAGTACTTC. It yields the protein CASSYRLAGAYEQYF.